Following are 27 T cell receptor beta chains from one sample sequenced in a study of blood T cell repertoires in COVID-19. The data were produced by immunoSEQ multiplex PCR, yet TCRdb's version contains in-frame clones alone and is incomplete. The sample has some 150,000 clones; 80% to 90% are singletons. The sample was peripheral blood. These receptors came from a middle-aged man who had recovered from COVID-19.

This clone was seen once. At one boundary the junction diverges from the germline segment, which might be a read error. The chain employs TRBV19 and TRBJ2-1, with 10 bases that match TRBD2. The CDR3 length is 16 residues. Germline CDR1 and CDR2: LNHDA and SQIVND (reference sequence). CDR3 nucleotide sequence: TGTGCCAGTAGTCCCCCTAGCGGGAGATCCTACAGTGAGCAGTTCTTC. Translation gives CASSPPSGRSYSEQFF.

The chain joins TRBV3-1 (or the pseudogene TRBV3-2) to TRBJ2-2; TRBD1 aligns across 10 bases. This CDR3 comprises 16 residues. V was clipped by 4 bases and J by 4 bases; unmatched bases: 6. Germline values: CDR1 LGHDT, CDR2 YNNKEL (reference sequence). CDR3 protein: CASSLRQGAGTGELFF. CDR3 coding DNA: TGTGCCAGCAGCCTGAGACAGGGGGCGGGCACCGGGGAGCTGTTTTTT.

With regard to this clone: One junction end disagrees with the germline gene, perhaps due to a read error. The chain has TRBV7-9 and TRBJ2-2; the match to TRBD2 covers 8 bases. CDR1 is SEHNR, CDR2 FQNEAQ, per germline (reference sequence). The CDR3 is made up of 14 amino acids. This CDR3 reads CATTTGGNAGELFF. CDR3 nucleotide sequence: TGTGCCACCACCACGGGAGGGAACGCCGGGGAGCTGTTTTTT.

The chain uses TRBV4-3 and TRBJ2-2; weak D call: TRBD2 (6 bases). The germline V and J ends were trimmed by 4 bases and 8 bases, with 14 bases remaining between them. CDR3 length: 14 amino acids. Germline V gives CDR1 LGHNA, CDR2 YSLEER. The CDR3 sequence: CASSRRRAAGELFF. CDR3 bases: TGCGCCAGCAGCCGACGGAGGGCCGCTGGGGAGCTGTTTTTT.

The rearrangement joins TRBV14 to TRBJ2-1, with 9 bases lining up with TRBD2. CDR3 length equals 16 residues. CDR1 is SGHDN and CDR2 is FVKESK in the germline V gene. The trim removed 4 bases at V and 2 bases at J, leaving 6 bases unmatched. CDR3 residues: CASSPGASGAYNEQFF. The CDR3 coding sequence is TGTGCCAGCAGCCCGGGAGCTAGCGGGGCCTACAATGAGCAGTTCTTC.

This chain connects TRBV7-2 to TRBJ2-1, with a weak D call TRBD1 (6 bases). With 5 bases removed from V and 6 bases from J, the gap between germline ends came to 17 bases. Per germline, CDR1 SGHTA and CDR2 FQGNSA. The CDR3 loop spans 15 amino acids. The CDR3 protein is CASSLRDISTNEQFF. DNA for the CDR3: TGTGCCAGCAGCCTCCGGGACATCTCGACCAATGAGCAGTTCTTC.

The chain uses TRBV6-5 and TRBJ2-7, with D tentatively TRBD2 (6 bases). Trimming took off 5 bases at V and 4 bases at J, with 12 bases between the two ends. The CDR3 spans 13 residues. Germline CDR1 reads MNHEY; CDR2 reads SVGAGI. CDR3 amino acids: CASSNRGSYEQYF. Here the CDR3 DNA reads TGTGCCAGCAGTAACCGGGGGTCTTACGAGCAGTACTTC.

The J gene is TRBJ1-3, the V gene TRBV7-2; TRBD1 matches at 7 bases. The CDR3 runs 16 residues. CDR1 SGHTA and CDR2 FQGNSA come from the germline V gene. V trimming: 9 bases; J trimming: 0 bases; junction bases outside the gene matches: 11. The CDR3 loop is CASCTGAGGSGNTIYF. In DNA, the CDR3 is TGTGCCAGTTGCACCGGCGCAGGGGGCTCTGGAAACACCATATATTTT.

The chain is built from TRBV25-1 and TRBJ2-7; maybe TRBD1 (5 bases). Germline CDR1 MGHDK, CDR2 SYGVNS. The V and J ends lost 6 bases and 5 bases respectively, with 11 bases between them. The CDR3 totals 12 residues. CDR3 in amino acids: CASRGLGNEQYF. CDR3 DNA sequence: TGTGCCAGCAGGGGGCTCGGCAACGAGCAGTACTTC.

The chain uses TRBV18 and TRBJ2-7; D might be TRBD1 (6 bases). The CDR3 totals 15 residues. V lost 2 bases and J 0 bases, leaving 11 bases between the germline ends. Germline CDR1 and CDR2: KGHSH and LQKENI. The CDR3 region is CASSPIQGSSYEQYF. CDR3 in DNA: TGTGCCAGCTCACCAATCCAGGGGAGCTCCTACGAGCAGTACTTC.

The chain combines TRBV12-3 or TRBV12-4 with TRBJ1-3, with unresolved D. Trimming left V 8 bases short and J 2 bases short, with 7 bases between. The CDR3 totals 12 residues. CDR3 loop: CASLPTGNTIYF. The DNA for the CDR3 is TGTGCCAGCCTACCAACTGGAAACACCATATATTTT.

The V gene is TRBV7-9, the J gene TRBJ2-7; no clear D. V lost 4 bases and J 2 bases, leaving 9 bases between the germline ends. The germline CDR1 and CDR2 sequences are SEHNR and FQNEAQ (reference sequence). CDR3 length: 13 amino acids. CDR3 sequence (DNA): TGTGCCAGCAGCTCAGACACCACCTACGAGCAGTACTTC. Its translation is CASSSDTTYEQYF.

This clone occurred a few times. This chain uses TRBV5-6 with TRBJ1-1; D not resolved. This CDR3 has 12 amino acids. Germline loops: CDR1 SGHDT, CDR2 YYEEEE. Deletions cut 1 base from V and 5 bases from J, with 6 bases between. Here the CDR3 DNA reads TGTGCCAGCAGCTTGATCGGGACTGAAGCTTTCTTT. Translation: CASSLIGTEAFF.

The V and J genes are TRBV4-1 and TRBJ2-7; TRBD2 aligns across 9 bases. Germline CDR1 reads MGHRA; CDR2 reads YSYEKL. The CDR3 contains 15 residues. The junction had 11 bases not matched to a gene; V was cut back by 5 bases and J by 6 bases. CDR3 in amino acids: CASSGSGTSIGEQYF. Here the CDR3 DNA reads TGCGCCAGCAGCGGCTCCGGGACTAGCATAGGCGAGCAGTACTTC.

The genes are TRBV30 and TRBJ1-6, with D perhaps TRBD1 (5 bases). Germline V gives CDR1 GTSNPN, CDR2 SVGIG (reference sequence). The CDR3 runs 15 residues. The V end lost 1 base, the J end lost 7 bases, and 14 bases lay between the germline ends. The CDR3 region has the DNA TGTGCCTGGAGTGCAAAGGAGGGGTCCAATTCACCCCTCCACTTT. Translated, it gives CAWSAKEGSNSPLHF.

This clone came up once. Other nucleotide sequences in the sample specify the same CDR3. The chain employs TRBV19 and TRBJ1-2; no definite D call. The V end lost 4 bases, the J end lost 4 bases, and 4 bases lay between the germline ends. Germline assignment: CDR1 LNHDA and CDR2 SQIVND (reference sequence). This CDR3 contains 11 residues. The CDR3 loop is CASSTGYGYTF. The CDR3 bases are TGTGCCAGTAGTACGGGCTATGGCTACACCTTC. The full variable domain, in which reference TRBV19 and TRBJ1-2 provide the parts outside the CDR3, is DGGITQSPKYLFRKEGQNVTLSCEQNLNHDAMYWYRQDPGQGLRLIYYSQIVNDFQKGDIAEGYSVSREKKESFPLTVTSAQKNPTAFYLCASSTGYGYTFGSGTRLTVV.

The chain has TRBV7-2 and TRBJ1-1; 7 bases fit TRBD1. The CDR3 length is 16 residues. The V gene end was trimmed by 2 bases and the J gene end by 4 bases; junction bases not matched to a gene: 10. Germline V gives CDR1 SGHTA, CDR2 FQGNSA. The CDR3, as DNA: TGTGCCAGCAGCTTATTTCAACAGGGGCCCACCACTGAAGCTTTCTTT. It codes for CASSLFQQGPTTEAFF.

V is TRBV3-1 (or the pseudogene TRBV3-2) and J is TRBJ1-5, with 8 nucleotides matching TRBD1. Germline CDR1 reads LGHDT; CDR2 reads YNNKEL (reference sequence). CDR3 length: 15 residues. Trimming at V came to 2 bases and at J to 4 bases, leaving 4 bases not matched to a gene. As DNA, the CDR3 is TGTGCCAGCAGCCAAATGGGACAGGTGAATCAGCCCCAGCATTTT. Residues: CASSQMGQVNQPQHF.

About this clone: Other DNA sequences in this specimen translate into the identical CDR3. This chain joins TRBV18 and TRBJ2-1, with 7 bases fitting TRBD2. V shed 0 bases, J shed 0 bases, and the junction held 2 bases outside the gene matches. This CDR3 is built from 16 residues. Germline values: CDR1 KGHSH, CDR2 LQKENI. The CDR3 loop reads CASSPPGGGSYNEQFF. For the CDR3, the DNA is TGTGCCAGCTCACCACCGGGGGGGGGCTCCTACAATGAGCAGTTCTTC.

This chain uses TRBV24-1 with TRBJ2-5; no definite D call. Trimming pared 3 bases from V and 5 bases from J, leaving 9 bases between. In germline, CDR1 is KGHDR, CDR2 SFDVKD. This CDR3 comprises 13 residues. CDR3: CATSDPTTETQYF. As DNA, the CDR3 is TGTGCCACCAGTGATCCCACAACGGAGACCCAGTACTTC.

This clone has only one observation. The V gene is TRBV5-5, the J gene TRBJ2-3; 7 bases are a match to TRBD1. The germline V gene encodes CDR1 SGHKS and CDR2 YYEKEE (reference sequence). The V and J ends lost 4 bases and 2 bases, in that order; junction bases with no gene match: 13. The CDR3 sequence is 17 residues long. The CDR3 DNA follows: TGTGCCAGCAGCCCTGTGGTCCGGGACAGTAACACAGATACGCAGTATTTT. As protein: CASSPVVRDSNTDTQYF.

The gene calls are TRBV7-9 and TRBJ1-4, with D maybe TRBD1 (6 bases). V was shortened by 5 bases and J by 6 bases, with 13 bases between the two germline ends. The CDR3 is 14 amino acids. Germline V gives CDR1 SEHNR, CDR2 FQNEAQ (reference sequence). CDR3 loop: CASSPTKGDEKLFF. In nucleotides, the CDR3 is TGTGCCAGCAGCCCCACGAAGGGGGATGAAAAACTGTTTTTT.

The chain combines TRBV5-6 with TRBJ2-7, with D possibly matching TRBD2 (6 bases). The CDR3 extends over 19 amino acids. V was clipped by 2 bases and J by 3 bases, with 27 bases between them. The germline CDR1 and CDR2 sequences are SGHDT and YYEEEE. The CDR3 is CASSFRGSGRRVFFYEQYF. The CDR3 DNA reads TGTGCCAGCAGCTTCAGAGGGTCTGGGAGGCGCGTATTCTTCTACGAGCAGTACTTC.

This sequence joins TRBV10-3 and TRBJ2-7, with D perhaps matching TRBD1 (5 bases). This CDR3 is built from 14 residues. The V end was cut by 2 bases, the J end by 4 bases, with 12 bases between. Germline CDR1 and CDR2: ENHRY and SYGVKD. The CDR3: CAISEVVGQYEQYF. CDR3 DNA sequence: TGTGCCATCAGTGAGGTAGTGGGGCAATACGAGCAGTACTTC.

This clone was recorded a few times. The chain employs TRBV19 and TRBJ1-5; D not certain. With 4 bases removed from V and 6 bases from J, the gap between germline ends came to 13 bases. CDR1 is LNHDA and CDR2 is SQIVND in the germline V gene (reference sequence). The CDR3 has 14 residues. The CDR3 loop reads CASSRSSGPQPQHF. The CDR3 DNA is TGTGCCAGTAGTAGATCGTCAGGTCCTCAGCCCCAGCATTTT.

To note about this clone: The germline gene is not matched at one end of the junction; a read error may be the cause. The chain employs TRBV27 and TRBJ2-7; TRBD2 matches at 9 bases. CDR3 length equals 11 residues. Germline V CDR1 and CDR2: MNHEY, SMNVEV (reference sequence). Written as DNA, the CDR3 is TGTGCCAGCAGCCCCGGGACTAGCTTAGTTTTC. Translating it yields CASSPGTSLVF.

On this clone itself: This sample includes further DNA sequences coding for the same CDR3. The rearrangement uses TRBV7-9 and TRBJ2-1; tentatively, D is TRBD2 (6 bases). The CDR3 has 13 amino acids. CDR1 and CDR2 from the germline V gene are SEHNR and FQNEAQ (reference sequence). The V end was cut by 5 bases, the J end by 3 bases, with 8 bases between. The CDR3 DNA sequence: TGTGCCAGCAGCCTCGGGAGCTACAATGAGCAGTTCTTC. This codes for CASSLGSYNEQFF.